Sequencing of this T cell receptor beta chain was carried out in a study of blood T cell repertoires in COVID-19 (dated by TCRdb to 2020 to 2022). About the study as a whole: The collaborator samples originated in the United States, Italy and Spain and spanned the acute and convalescent phases of COVID-19. Where available, HLA class I and class II types were obtained from metadata supplied by the sample provider rather than from assay-based typing. The sample metadata nearly always contained a de-identified subject ID, COVID-19 status, age in years and sex. Samples came from the ongoing ImmuneRACE study (first 160 participants) plus 1,254 subjects from 6 global collaborators. The material from the prospective study consisted of cDNA or gDNA derived from T cells, B-cell-depleted T cells, or PBMCs. The dataset comprised deeply sampled blood TCRbeta repertoires from subjects exposed to, actively infected with, or recovered from COVID-19. The repertoires were released in a freely available public database intended as a resource for research on the immune response to SARS-CoV-2. Results the study describes overall, beyond this receptor: The quantity of clinical and demographic metadata differed by source and by participant and was supplied without curation.

TCRbeta CDR3 regions were amplified from genomic DNA by means of the immunoSEQ Assay, a bias-controlled multiplex PCR. On the authors' methods: Within the assay, amplification of reference gene primers was used to estimate how many nucleated cells each sample contained. Sequence reads were collapsed and filtered to measure the absolute abundance of every unique TCRbeta CDR3 rearrangement. For each sample, productive Simpson clonality was calculated as the square root of Simpson's diversity index across productive rearrangements. TCRdb took over this immuneACCESS table, retaining in-frame rearrangements with V and J assigned. Such tables are incomplete; in checked studies, under half of the missing clones stem from an unresolved V gene, and the remainder is unexplained. Clone size and V and J calls were adopted from that table, with D and trimming inferred from the DNA. Present in this sample are approximately 280,000 clones, roughly 86% of which were seen just once. Roughly 2.6% of the sample belongs to the ten largest clones.

Enrolling through a virtual design, the prospective study's participants ranged in age from roughly 18 to 90 years and lived across some 23 United States geographic areas. In the prospective study, cohorts were assigned on the basis of participant-reported clinical history obtained from a screening survey and a study questionnaire. Recovered participants in ImmuneRACE Cohort 3 were defined by two consecutive negative NP/OP PCR tests, clearance by a healthcare professional, or resolution of symptoms. In the prospective study, whole blood, serum and a nasopharyngeal or oropharyngeal swab were collected from each participant by mobile phlebotomists. Prospective study participants could optionally give additional blood draws and questionnaires over a 2-month period. Blood samples from the prospective study were shipped frozen or at room temperature prior to DNA extraction. As for this clone: No antigen is known for it. No much larger clone is present one base from it, and per-base qualities are unavailable.

V and J lose 3 bases and 5 bases, and a span of 19 bases separates them. The CDR3, from cysteine to phenylalanine, totals 16 residues. CDR3 DNA only is kept here, 48 bases in frame from base 1. The germline V gene sets CDR1 to SGHAT and CDR2 to FQNNGV. Recombination linked TRBV11-2 to TRBJ1-1, with a weak D call of TRBD1 (5 bases match). This receptor was taken from a woman younger than 30 who had recovered from COVID-19. What was sequenced was PBMCs or T cells enriched from blood (not recorded which). CDR3 sequence: CASSFLPAGEGTEAFF. DNA sequence: TGTGCCAGCAGCTTCCTCCCTGCGGGGGAGGGGACTGAAGCTTTCTTT.